These T cell receptor beta chains were read from a single sample in a study of metastatic and nonmetastatic thyroid tumors. From the PCR reads, TCRdb re-called clones with MiXCR. The sample contains about 14,000 clones, 32% of which appear only once. The sample taken for sequencing was tumor tissue. All receptors derive from a female donor with papillary thyroid cancer or a benign thyroid nodule (not recorded which). Some clones in this sample may be carry-over from other donors' samples. Both conserved end residues are trimmed from each CDR3. D genes are given only for firm matches.

V gene	J gene	D gene	CDR3 protein
TRBV19	TRBJ1-2	NA	ASNRARHDKNYGYT
TRBV7-8	TRBJ1-2	NA	ASSPDGGGNYGYT
TRBV7-9	TRBJ2-5	TRBD2	ASTNSLLGGETQY
TRBV10-3	TRBJ2-2	NA	AISESLSIGNTGELF
TRBV10-1	TRBJ2-3	TRBD2	ASSDREGHTDTQY
TRBV20-1	TRBJ1-6	TRBD1	SAGTGNDSPLH
TRBV6-4	TRBJ1-5	NA	AISEGSNQPQH
TRBV11-1	TRBJ1-1	NA	ASTEGNEAF
TRBV20-1	TRBJ2-1	NA	SALPRLSGVHNEQF
TRBV6-1	TRBJ1-5	NA	ASSRKDINQPQH
TRBV25-1	TRBJ1-1	TRBD1	ASSHRQGSYTEAF
TRBV7-3	TRBJ2-3	TRBD2	ASSSHPGTSGRANTQY
TRBV9	TRBJ1-1	NA	ASSVGGVGGGSNTEAF
TRBV2	TRBJ2-7	TRBD2	ASSPSPAGRYEQY
TRBV9	TRBJ2-3	TRBD2	ASSVGLAGVTDTQY
TRBV5-1	TRBJ1-1	NA	ASSFPGSPTEAF
TRBV18	TRBJ1-1	NA	ASSPLHRDTEAF
TRBV28	TRBJ1-2	NA	ASSLNNYGYT
TRBV5-1	TRBJ1-1	TRBD1	ASSWSTGAAVNTEAF
TRBV12-3/TRBV12-4	TRBJ1-5	NA	ASSLFGNSNQPQH
TRBV3-1	TRBJ1-1	TRBD1	ASAYGTGLNTEAF
TRBV15	TRBJ2-3	TRBD2	ATSRDTLAGAGTDTQY
TRBV4-1	TRBJ2-7	NA	ASSQVGFEHEQY
TRBV7-8	TRBJ2-7	NA	ASSPNIRVYEQY
TRBV12-3/TRBV12-4	TRBJ2-1	TRBD1	ASRDPTGNEQF
TRBV11-2	TRBJ2-1	NA	ASSRTERSYNEEF
TRBV6-1	TRBJ2-2	NA	ASCRRQNTGELF
TRBV19	TRBJ2-7	TRBD2	ASSIRPGEAGVRDTQY
TRBV6-1	TRBJ2-1	NA	AITGGRDLNNEQL
TRBV11-2	TRBJ1-6	NA	ASSLEISPLH
TRBV6-1	TRBJ1-1	NA	ARPRNTEAF
TRBV5-4	TRBJ1-5	NA	ASSLGGRGANQPQH
TRBV7-3	TRBJ2-1	TRBD2	ASSWLAGVNNEQF
TRBV4-1	TRBJ2-7	NA	ASSGGTDTSYAQY
TRBV6-2/TRBV6-3	TRBJ2-7	TRBD2	ASMAGTSHEQY
TRBV4-1	TRBJ1-1	TRBD1	ASSQEGGGNTEAF
TRBV5-6	TRBJ2-1	TRBD2	ASSLATSGSIHNEQF
TRBV28	TRBJ2-1	TRBD2	ASSKHSGKYNEQF
TRBV6-1	TRBJ1-3	NA	ASSLRGGRAGNTIY
TRBV20-1	TRBJ1-5	NA	SGSRWISNQPQH
TRBV20-1	TRBJ2-7	TRBD2	SARPPGLAGAREQY
TRBV3-1	TRBJ2-7	TRBD1	ASSQDPDRGTYEQY
TRBV6-5	TRBJ2-2	NA	ASSYSIREDFITGELF
TRBV20-1	TRBJ2-1	TRBD2	SASSGGYNEQF
TRBV11-1	TRBJ1-3	NA	ASITSDIISPSGNTIY